The clone carrying this TCR beta chain has at least ten counts. The antigen is unknown. The entry originates in a study of regulatory T cells in long-lasting Graves disease. Whole-study results and caveats: Accuracy was perhaps lowered by the small sample size.

Relying on iRepertoire HTBI primers and Arm-PCR of CDR3 regions, the team built TCR beta libraries. TCRdb reprocessed the multiplex PCR reads with MiXCR, giving one entry per CDR3 protein. The repertoire includes over 350,000 distinct CDR3 sequences, 11% to 15% of them detected once, and roughly 15% sits in the top ten. V lost 3 bases and J 7 bases, leaving 7 bases between the germline ends. The CDR3 loop spans 11 amino acids. The germline gives CDR1 SGHVS, CDR2 FQNEAQ. Time point described: newly diagnosed GD, antithyroid drugs for less than 3 months. Construction of the TCR library relied on RNA isolated from PBMCs. This sample was shared with a second study, whose subject was T cells in Graves' hyperthyroidism and ophthalmopathy. As reported in that work: Blood shared most expanded thyroid clonotypes above 0.001.

The specimen comprised peripheral blood mononuclear cells (PBMCs), sampled at new diagnosis, from a patient treated with antithyroid drugs. The clonotype originates from a woman aged 45-60 years with Graves disease. V is TRBV7-8 and J is TRBJ2-7; D remains ambiguous. The CDR3 DNA is TGTGCCAGCAGCTTTGACGATGAGCAGTACTTC. It translates to CASSFDDEQYF.